This note documents a single T cell receptor (beta chain) sequence. Its specificity is not known. The source of the sample is a study of T cell repertoires in cytomegalovirus infection. At the level of the study: Selected CMV epitopes included recently identified HLA-C-restricted ones as well as well-studied HLA-B-restricted ones. Matching HLA type and CMV infection were both indicated by public TCR beta signatures. Study-wide points: HLA-C-restricted, CMV-specific TCR beta clonotypes were dominant ex vivo. CMV carriers with the relevant HLA were identified by cumulative public TCR beta family frequency.

Via MiXCR, TCRdb re-called the reads, giving one row per CDR3 protein. The data contain about 130,000 distinct CDR3 sequences, 30% to 40% of them singletons. The germline gives CDR1 LGHDT, CDR2 YNNKEL (reference sequence). The CDR3 has 15 residues. V gave up 4 bases and J gave up 4 bases, with 17 bases separating them. This receptor was obtained from a human donor in good health (CMV status not recorded). Some clones in this sample may be carry-over from other donors' samples. This specimen was CD8+ T cells from cultured PBMCs, taken from culture after CMV antigen stimulation. This chain links TRBV3-1 with TRBJ2-7, with a weak D call TRBD2 (5 bases). Written as DNA, the CDR3 is TGTGCCAGCAGCCCGGGGAAAGGCCCCACTTACGAGCAGTACTTC. Translating it yields CASSPGKGPTYEQYF.